These T cell receptor beta chains were read from a single sample in a study of blood T cell repertoires in COVID-19. Produced via immunoSEQ multiplex PCR; TCRdb's table is partial and in-frame only. Among about 160,000 clones listed, 70% to 90% were seen once. The material sequenced was PBMCs or T cells enriched from blood (not recorded which). The receptors come from a woman aged 45-65 years who had recovered from COVID-19. Each CDR3 is given with its conserved first and last residue. The D gene is left open where the match is weak. Rows may omit the clone size; those that give it use once, few, many or a size class.

TRBJ1-5 | NA | TRBV2 | NA | TGTGCCAGGGACATAAAGAGAGCCGGGGGGCAAGGAAATTTCAATCAGCCCCAGCATTTT | CARDIKRAGGQGNFNQPQHF
TRBJ2-6 | NA | TRBV12-2 | NA | TGTGCAAGTCGCTTAGCTCAAGGCTATTACAGGGTTAGGGCCAACGTCCTGACTTTC | CASRLAQGYYRVRANVLTF
TRBJ1-4 | NA | TRBV30 | NA | TGTGCCTGGAGAGTAGGGAGGGGGGGAAATGAAAAACTGTTTTTT | CAWRVGRGGNEKLFF
TRBJ2-5 | TRBD2 | TRBV7-2 | NA | TGTGCCAGCAGCGGAAAGGCGGGGGGGCAAGAGACCCAGTACTTC | CASSGKAGGQETQYF
TRBJ2-7 | NA | TRBV5-3 | NA | TGTGCCAGGTGGAAGGACAGCTCCTACGAGCAGTACTTC | CARWKDSSYEQYF
TRBJ1-1 | NA | TRBV5-1 | NA | TGCGCCAGCAGCTTTTTTACGGGGAGGAGCACTGAAGCTTTCTTT | CASSFFTGRSTEAFF
TRBJ2-7 | NA | TRBV12-3/TRBV12-4 | NA | TGTGCCAGCAGTTTTGGAGGATACGAGCAGTACTTC | CASSFGGYEQYF
TRBJ1-4 | NA | TRBV5-1 | NA | TGCGCCAGCAGCTTGGGGCAGAATGAAAAACTGTTTTTT | CASSLGQNEKLFF
TRBJ1-2 | NA | TRBV27 | NA | TGTGCCAGCAGTTTAACTCCTAACTATGGCTACACCTTC | CASSLTPNYGYTF
TRBJ2-7 | NA | TRBV6-6 | NA | TGTGCCAGCAGTTACGCGAACTACGAGCAGTACTTC | CASSYANYEQYF
TRBJ2-3 | TRBD2 | TRBV6-2/TRBV6-3 | few | TGTGCCAGCAGTTACTTGCGCGGGGGGGCCGATGAAGATACGCAGTATTTT | CASSYLRGGADEDTQYF
TRBJ2-1 | TRBD2 | TRBV6-1 | NA | TGTGCCAGCAGTGAATCACTAGCGGGGCCCAATGAGCAGTTCTTC | CASSESLAGPNEQFF
TRBJ1-2 | NA | TRBV4-1 | NA | TGCGCCAGCAGCCAAGATGCCCGGGGGGAAAGCTACACCTTC | CASSQDARGESYTF
TRBJ2-1 | TRBD2 | TRBV18 | once | TGTGCCAGCTCACCACAGACTAGCGGGGGTTACAATGAGCAGTTCTTC | CASSPQTSGGYNEQFF
TRBJ2-5 | TRBD2 | TRBV5-1 | NA | TGCGCCAGCAGCTTGGAAGGTAGCGGGGGGCCCGGGGAGACCCAGTACTTC | CASSLEGSGGPGETQYF
TRBJ2-5 | TRBD2 | TRBV10-3 | NA | TGTGCCATCAGTGAGGTTCTAGCGGACATCGGAGAGACCCAGTACTTC | CAISEVLADIGETQYF
TRBJ1-2 | NA | TRBV14 | NA | TGTGCCAGCAGTCGCACAGGGCTTGGCTACACCTTC | CASSRTGLGYTF
TRBJ1-2 | NA | TRBV2 | NA | TGTGCCAGCAGTGACCCCGGCGGTTTCGACTATGGCTACACCTTC | CASSDPGGFDYGYTF
TRBJ1-6 | TRBD1 | TRBV30 | NA | TGTGCCTGGTCCGGGACAGGGAGTTCACCCCTCCACTTT | CAWSGTGSSPLHF
TRBJ1-2 | NA | TRBV12-3/TRBV12-4 | NA | TGTGCCAGCAGTTTAGAGGGGTATGGCTACACCTTC | CASSLEGYGYTF
TRBJ1-1 | TRBD1 | TRBV19 | once | TGTGCCAGTAGTGAAACAGGGGGCGACGCTGAAGCTTTCTTT | CASSETGGDAEAFF
TRBJ2-7 | TRBD2 | TRBV7-3 | NA | TGTGCCAGCAGCCCCCGGTCATCCGGGGGGGAGCAGTACTTC | CASSPRSSGGEQYF
TRBJ1-5 | NA | TRBV7-2 | NA | TGTGCCAGCAGTTCCCGAGGGCATCAGCCCCAGCATTTT | CASSSRGHQPQHF
TRBJ1-4 | NA | TRBV7-2 | once | TGTGCCAGCAGCTTAGGAAAGGGGATCCCTAATGAAAAACTGTTTTTT | CASSLGKGIPNEKLFF
TRBJ1-2 | NA | TRBV11-3 | NA | TGTGCCAGCACCCGGGAGGGGAACTATGGCTACACCTTC | CASTREGNYGYTF
TRBJ1-6 | NA | TRBV6-5 | NA | TGTGCCACACGCGGGGGCCTGTATAATTCACCCCTCCACTTT | CATRGGLYNSPLHF
TRBJ1-1 | TRBD1 | TRBV5-1 | once | TGCGCCAGCAGCCAATTGGGACCGACAGGGTCGAACACTGAAGCTTTCTTT | CASSQLGPTGSNTEAFF
TRBJ2-7 | TRBD1 | TRBV6-5 | NA | TGTGCCAGCAGAGCCCCGGGACAGTCCTACGAGCAGTACTTC | CASRAPGQSYEQYF
TRBJ2-1 | TRBD2 | TRBV9 | NA | TGTGCCAGCAGCGTAGGTATCCCCCTAGCGGGGGGGCCAAGGTCCTACAATGAGCAGTTCTTC | CASSVGIPLAGGPRSYNEQFF
TRBJ1-2 | NA | TRBV3-1/TRBV3-2 | NA | TGTGCCAGCAGCCAAGATTCACAGGGCAACTATGGCTACACCTTC | CASSQDSQGNYGYTF
TRBJ2-3 | NA | TRBV10-3 | NA | TGTGCCATCAGCCGGGACATTCGCACAGATACGCAGTATTTT | CAISRDIRTDTQYF
TRBJ2-1 | NA | TRBV15 | NA | TGTGCCACCAGCAGAGGAGGGTACAATGAGCAGTTCTTC | CATSRGGYNEQFF
TRBJ2-5 | TRBD2 | TRBV19 | NA | TGTGCCAGTAGTACGAGCGGGGGGACACAAGAGACCCAGTACTTC | CASSTSGGTQETQYF
TRBJ1-2 | TRBD1 | TRBV5-1 | NA | TGCGCCAGCAGCCCACCGGGACAGCCGCTCTATGGCTACACCTTC | CASSPPGQPLYGYTF
TRBJ1-5 | TRBD1 | TRBV6-2/TRBV6-3 | few | TGTGCCAGCAGTTACGGCCGGGACAGAATTAGCAATCAGCCCCAGCATTTT | CASSYGRDRISNQPQHF
TRBJ1-1 | TRBD1 | TRBV7-2 | NA | TGTGCCAGCAGCACCCGGACAGGGGGTACTGAAGCTTTCTTT | CASSTRTGGTEAFF
TRBJ2-7 | TRBD1 | TRBV4-3 | NA | TGCGCCAGCAGCACCGGGACAGGGGAACGGTTTGGGAACTACGAGCAGTACTTC | CASSTGTGERFGNYEQYF
TRBJ1-2 | TRBD1 | TRBV19 | once | TGTGCCAGTAGTATAGCCCGAGGTGGGGGACAGGTGGCTCCTAACTATGGCTACACCTTC | CASSIARGGGQVAPNYGYTF
TRBJ1-1 | TRBD1 | TRBV19 | NA | TGTGCCAGTAGTTCGACAGGGGGAAGGACTGAAGCTTTCTTT | CASSSTGGRTEAFF
TRBJ1-1 | TRBD1 | TRBV11-2 | few | TGTGCCAGCAGCTTGGCTATACACAGGGGAGAGAACACTGAAGCTTTCTTT | CASSLAIHRGENTEAFF
TRBJ2-7 | NA | TRBV6-1 | NA | TGTGCCAGCAGTGAAGGCGGAAGGAGCTCCTACGAGCAGTACTTC | CASSEGGRSSYEQYF
TRBJ2-7 | NA | TRBV9 | NA | TGTGCCAGCAGCGTGACTGGCTCCTACGAGCAGTACTTC | CASSVTGSYEQYF
TRBJ2-2 | NA | TRBV29-1 | NA | TGCAGCGTGCGGGCAGGCGTGAACACCGGGGAGCTGTTTTTT | CSVRAGVNTGELFF
TRBJ1-2 | TRBD1 | TRBV5-6 | NA | TGTGCCAGCAGCCTCGCAGGGGGCAGGAATGGCTACACCTTC | CASSLAGGRNGYTF
TRBJ2-2 | NA | TRBV29-1 | few | TGCAGCGTCGCAGGGGGGTTGTTGAGCACCGGGGAGCTGTTTTTT | CSVAGGLLSTGELFF
TRBJ2-2 | TRBD1 | TRBV19 | NA | TGTGCCAGTAGAAGATCGGGACAGAGTCGCACCGGGGAGCTGTTTTTT | CASRRSGQSRTGELFF
TRBJ2-6 | TRBD1 | TRBV5-4 | NA | TGTGCCAGCAGCCAAACTTGGGGACAGGGCTCTGGGGCCAACGTCCTGACTTTC | CASSQTWGQGSGANVLTF
TRBJ2-5 | NA | TRBV7-2 | NA | TGTGCCAGCAGGCCGGGTTTAGTGGAGACCCAGTACTTC | CASRPGLVETQYF
TRBJ1-2 | NA | TRBV5-1 | NA | TGCGCCAGCAGGGGACAAAACTATGGCTACACCTTC | CASRGQNYGYTF
TRBJ2-7 | TRBD1 | TRBV11-3 | NA | TGTGCCAGCAGCTTTACAGGGGGACTCGAGCAGTACTTC | CASSFTGGLEQYF
TRBJ1-1 | NA | TRBV7-2 | NA | TGTGCCAGCAGTCCGGACAGTGTGAACACTGAAGCTTTCTTT | CASSPDSVNTEAFF
TRBJ1-3 | NA | TRBV6-2/TRBV6-3 | NA | TGTGCCAGCAGTTACTCATCCCAGGGTATTACCATATATTTT | CASSYSSQGITIYF
TRBJ1-2 | TRBD1 | TRBV6-5 | few | TGTGCCAGTAGAAGGGGGCAGGGAGAGAATTTTTTC | CASRRGQGENFF
TRBJ1-2 | NA | TRBV7-2 | NA | TGTGCCAGCAGCAGAGCGACAGAAGCTAACTATGGCTACACCTTC | CASSRATEANYGYTF
TRBJ2-6 | NA | TRBV13 | NA | TGTGCCAGCAGCTTAGAGGGGTACGGGGCCAACGTCCTGACTTTC | CASSLEGYGANVLTF
TRBJ1-1 | NA | TRBV4-2 | NA | TGTGCCAGCAGCCAAGAAGGCGGCTTGGTGAACACTGAAGCTTTCTTT | CASSQEGGLVNTEAFF
TRBJ2-7 | NA | TRBV9 | NA | TGTGCCAGCAGCGTAGGCAGGTTGGCCTCCTACGAGCAGTACTTC | CASSVGRLASYEQYF
TRBJ1-5 | TRBD1 | TRBV18 | NA | TGTGCCAGCTCGCCGAACAGGGGGAATCAGCCCCAGCATTTT | CASSPNRGNQPQHF
TRBJ1-2 | NA | TRBV6-2/TRBV6-3 | NA | TGTGCCAGCAGTTACCGACAGACGGCAGGGGCGGGCTATGGCTACACCTTC | CASSYRQTAGAGYGYTF